The rows below give T cell receptor beta chains drawn from one sample of a study of T cells in Graves' hyperthyroidism and ophthalmopathy. TCRdb redid the calling of the multiplex PCR reads with MiXCR, one entry per CDR3 protein. In the table there are over 550,000 distinct CDR3 sequences, approximately 15% of which are singletons. Sequenced: blood. The receptors were gathered from a woman aged 18 to 35 with Graves' hyperthyroidism. CDR3s leave out the opening cysteine and the closing phenylalanine or tryptophan.

V gene	J gene	CDR3 protein
TRBV7-6	TRBJ1-3	ASSPGTNGNTIY
TRBV24-1	TRBJ2-3	ATSDPGGIADTQY
TRBV7-6	TRBJ2-5	ASSPTRWETQY
TRBV27	TRBJ2-2	ASSPRTDFIGELF
TRBV6-2/TRBV6-3	TRBJ1-1	ASSIRTVMNTEAF
TRBV7-9	TRBJ1-2	ASTRTGWSYGYT
TRBV20-1	TRBJ1-2	SARDLLGGDYGYT
TRBV5-1	TRBJ1-1	ASSSPGSTEAF
TRBV18	TRBJ2-5	ASSPKEETQY
TRBV12-3/TRBV12-4	TRBJ1-1	ASSPDRDPEAF
TRBV20-1	TRBJ2-7	SAGRAVGIYEQY
TRBV28	TRBJ1-5	ASQLGGNQPQH